The next 23 T cell receptor beta chains were all read from a single sample in a study of T-cell memory formation after mild COVID-19. TCRdb re-analysed the 5' RACE reads in MiXCR, keeping a single row per CDR3 protein. The table records fewer than 650,000 distinct CDR3 sequences, roughly a sixth of them present only once. Sequencing input: PBMCs or a T cell subset sorted from them (not recorded which). The receptors stem from an adult woman who had mild COVID-19 (a few samples of this study predate the infection). Cell type and time point are not known.

The chain employs TRBV18 and TRBJ2-1, with D maybe TRBD1 (6 bases). Trimming took off 3 bases at V and 6 bases at J, with 21 bases between the two ends. This CDR3 is built from 17 residues. Germline V lookup: CDR1 KGHSH, CDR2 LQKENI. The CDR3 here is CASSPVQPTGRGNEQFF. The CDR3 DNA follows: TGTGCCAGCTCACCGGTACAGCCGACTGGCAGGGGCAATGAGCAGTTCTTC.

This clonotype was counted between two and nine times. This chain joins TRBV20-1 and TRBJ1-4; no clear D gene. This CDR3 is 13 amino acids long. Trimming pared 3 bases from V and 4 bases from J, leaving 9 bases between. In germline, CDR1 is DFQATT, CDR2 SNEGSKA (reference sequence). CDR3 sequence: CSASVTVNEKLFF. DNA for the CDR3: TGCAGTGCTAGCGTAACAGTTAATGAAAAACTGTTTTTT.

This clonotype was seen only a few times. The chain joins TRBV7-9 to TRBJ2-6; D remains ambiguous. The V end was cut by 1 base, the J end by 0 bases, with 7 bases between. The CDR3 sequence is 16 residues long. Germline-derived CDR1 and CDR2 are SEHNR and FQNEAQ (reference sequence). DNA for the CDR3: TGTGCCAGCAGCTTAGGGGCCGTCTCTGGGGCCAACGTCCTGACTTTC. It is translated as CASSLGAVSGANVLTF.

In this sample, this clonotype turned up a few times. The chain combines TRBV24-1 with TRBJ2-1, with D hard to call. Trimming left V 8 bases short and J 4 bases short, with 5 bases between. CDR1 is KGHDR and CDR2 is SFDVKD in the germline V gene. There are 11 residues in the CDR3. CDR3 in DNA: TGTGCCACCACCGGTTACAATGAGCAGTTCTTC. Protein: CATTGYNEQFF.

The chain combines TRBV6-1 with TRBJ1-6; no clear D gene. This CDR3 is 13 amino acids long. Looked up from germline, CDR1 is MNHNS and CDR2 is SASEGT. Between the trimmed V and J ends, which lost 0 bases and 7 bases, there was a span of 4 bases. The CDR3 spells CASSEAANSPLHF. CDR3 DNA: TGTGCCAGCAGTGAAGCAGCGAATTCACCCCTCCACTTT.

V gene TRBV24-1 combines with J gene TRBJ2-7; no reliable D call. The CDR3 is 14 residues long. CDR1 is KGHDR and CDR2 is SFDVKD in the germline V gene. Trimming stripped 3 bases from V and 7 bases from J, with 15 bases between. CDR3 coding DNA: TGTGCCACCAGTGATCCAGGCCGGGTGGGGGAGCAGTACTTC. Its translation: CATSDPGRVGEQYF.

The chain joins TRBV12-3 or TRBV12-4 to TRBJ1-2; TRBD1 matches at 9 bases. V was clipped by 9 bases and J by 7 bases; unmatched bases: 15. The CDR3 has 15 residues. As DNA, the CDR3 is TGTGCCAGTTTCGCGGGGGGGACAGGGATAACTGGCTACACCTTC. This codes for CASFAGGTGITGYTF.

The chain carries TRBV29-1 and TRBJ2-7, with D maybe TRBD2 (5 bases). The CDR3 runs 16 residues. Germline CDR1 SQVTM, CDR2 ANQGSEA. Trimming shortened V by 7 bases and J by 0 bases, and 22 bases separated the two germline ends. CDR3 nucleotide sequence: TGCAGCGCCTCAACCTCGGCTAGCAGGAGCTCCTACGAGCAGTACTTC. It is translated as CSASTSASRSSYEQYF.

This clonotype was observed a few times. The chain employs TRBV7-9 and TRBJ2-7; TRBD2 aligns across 11 bases. The CDR3 has 16 residues. The germline V gene has CDR1 SEHNR and CDR2 FQNEAQ (reference sequence). Trimming cost V 5 bases and J 3 bases; bases outside gene matches: 9. The CDR3 loop is CASSPTPGLADYEQYF. Here the CDR3 DNA reads TGTGCCAGCAGCCCCACCCCGGGACTAGCGGACTACGAGCAGTACTTC.

This clonotype was counted between two and nine times. The rearrangement links TRBV7-9 to TRBJ2-2; 12 bases line up with TRBD1. J was trimmed by 6 bases and V by 5 bases; bases with no gene match: 4. Per the germline V gene, CDR1 is SEHNR and CDR2 is FQNEAQ (reference sequence). CDR3 length equals 15 residues. The CDR3 nucleotides read TGTGCCAGCAGCCGGGACAGGGGGCAGTCCGGGGAGCTGTTTTTT. Protein: CASSRDRGQSGELFF.

V and J are TRBV4-1 and TRBJ2-1; D may be TRBD1 (6 bases). V gave up 1 base and J gave up 12 bases, with 7 bases separating them. CDR3 length: 11 residues. The germline V gene encodes CDR1 MGHRA and CDR2 YSYEKL. This chain's CDR3 is CASSQGGGQFF. The CDR3 bases are TGCGCCAGCAGCCAAGGAGGGGGGCAGTTCTTC.

V is TRBV10-3 and J is TRBJ1-5; D is undetermined. Per the germline V gene, CDR1 is ENHRY and CDR2 is SYGVKD. Trimming removed 8 bases at V and 9 bases at J, with 17 bases between. CDR3 size: 13 residues. As DNA, the CDR3 is TGTGCCATCTCTGCGGACTTAGGTCGGCCCCAGCATTTT. Protein sequence: CAISADLGRPQHF.

The rearrangement links TRBV6-1 to TRBJ2-6; 8 positions match TRBD1. Germline V gene sequence: CDR1 MNHNS, CDR2 SASEGT. Trimming cost V 2 bases and J 0 bases; bases outside gene matches: 9. The CDR3 is made up of 19 amino acids. Here the CDR3 reads CASSESWDRWNSGANVLTF. The CDR3 DNA sequence: TGTGCCAGCAGTGAATCTTGGGACAGGTGGAACTCTGGGGCCAACGTCCTGACTTTC.

There are a few counts of this clonotype. This chain connects TRBV6-2 or TRBV6-3 to TRBJ2-7; 9 bases match TRBD1. V shed 6 bases and J 3 bases; nucleotides not matched to a gene: 9. Per the germline V gene, CDR1 is MNHEY and CDR2 is SVGEGT. The CDR3 covers 15 residues. As DNA, the CDR3 is TGTGCCAGCAGCCGATATGGACAGGGGATCTACGAGCAGTACTTC. Translated: CASSRYGQGIYEQYF.

The chain recombines TRBV29-1 with TRBJ2-7; TRBD2 might be the D (5 bases). Germline loops: CDR1 SQVTM, CDR2 ANQGSEA. The CDR3 runs 12 residues. V was trimmed by 5 bases and J by 0 bases, leaving 8 bases between them. The CDR3 is CSVSRDSYEQYF. The CDR3 coding sequence is TGCAGCGTTTCCCGGGACTCCTACGAGCAGTACTTC.

This clonotype showed up just a few times. This chain links TRBV12-3 or TRBV12-4 with TRBJ1-5; D is undetermined. The CDR3 loop spans 14 amino acids. V lost 2 bases and J lost 11, with 16 bases in between. CDR3 nucleotides: TGTGCCAGCAGTTTATCGCAAGTCCGAGGGACCCAGCATTTT. This gives the protein CASSLSQVRGTQHF.

This clonotype was detected a few times. The J gene is TRBJ2-4, the V gene TRBV6-6; TRBD2 is a possible D gene (5 bases). Trimming cost V 7 bases and J 5 bases, with 12 bases left between them. Germline V CDR1 and CDR2: MNHNY, SVGAGI (reference sequence). The CDR3 covers 13 residues. CDR3 sequence (DNA): TGTGCCAGCAACCATCCGGAGGAAAACATTCAGTACTTC. Amino acid sequence: CASNHPEENIQYF.

The chain has TRBV5-1 and TRBJ2-7; the match to TRBD2 covers 12 bases. Germline values: CDR1 SGHRS, CDR2 YFSETQ. Trimming cost V 4 bases and J 6 bases; bases outside gene matches: 14. The CDR3 extends over 17 amino acids. The CDR3 protein is CASSASNPSGGASEQYF. The CDR3 DNA sequence: TGCGCCAGCAGCGCGAGCAACCCTAGCGGGGGGGCCTCCGAGCAGTACTTC.

This clonotype has more than one count but fewer than ten. V usage is TRBV14 and J usage is TRBJ1-1; 8 bases line up with TRBD1. The V gene end was trimmed by 1 base and the J gene end by 5 bases; junction bases not matched to a gene: 12. Per germline, CDR1 SGHDN and CDR2 FVKESK. There are 17 residues in the CDR3. In DNA, the CDR3 is TGTGCCAGCAGCCAAGGGTTCCAGGGGGCGCGAAGTACTGAAGCTTTCTTT. It specifies CASSQGFQGARSTEAFF.

This clonotype was recorded at least ten times. CDR3 region: CSASRNEAFF. In DNA, the CDR3 is TGCAGTGCTAGTCGGAATGAAGCTTTCTTT. The gene calls are TRBV20-1 and TRBJ1-1; D not resolved. Trimming took 3 bases from V and 7 from J, leaving 6 bases between them. The CDR3 covers 10 residues. Germline V gene lookup returns CDR1 DFQATT and CDR2 SNEGSKA (reference sequence).

The rearrangement links TRBV9 to TRBJ2-6; 8 bases align to TRBD1. This CDR3 has 18 amino acids. The trim removed 3 bases at V and 0 bases at J, leaving 8 bases unmatched. Germline assignment: CDR1 SGDLS and CDR2 YYNGEE. The CDR3 spells CASSASGQDLSGANVLTF. The DNA of the CDR3 is TGTGCCAGCAGCGCCTCGGGACAGGACCTCTCTGGGGCCAACGTCCTGACTTTC.

This clonotype was counted only a few times. This chain connects TRBV7-2 to TRBJ2-7; D gene ambiguous. The V gene's germline CDR1 is SGHTA and CDR2 FQGNSA. Trimming took off 3 bases at V and 3 bases at J, with 9 bases between the two ends. This CDR3 region has 13 residues. As DNA, the CDR3 is TGTGCCAGCAGCTTCCCGGCCGTCTACGAGCAGTACTTC. Encoded protein: CASSFPAVYEQYF.

This clonotype was seen more than once but under ten times. This chain links TRBV20-1 with TRBJ1-1; D not certain. V was shortened by 3 bases and J by 4 bases, with 12 bases between the two germline ends. From germline, CDR1 is DFQATT and CDR2 SNEGSKA (reference sequence). The CDR3 has 13 residues. As DNA, the CDR3 is TGCAGTGCTAGTTTTACCCTGGGCACTGAAGCTTTCTTT. Translation gives CSASFTLGTEAFF.